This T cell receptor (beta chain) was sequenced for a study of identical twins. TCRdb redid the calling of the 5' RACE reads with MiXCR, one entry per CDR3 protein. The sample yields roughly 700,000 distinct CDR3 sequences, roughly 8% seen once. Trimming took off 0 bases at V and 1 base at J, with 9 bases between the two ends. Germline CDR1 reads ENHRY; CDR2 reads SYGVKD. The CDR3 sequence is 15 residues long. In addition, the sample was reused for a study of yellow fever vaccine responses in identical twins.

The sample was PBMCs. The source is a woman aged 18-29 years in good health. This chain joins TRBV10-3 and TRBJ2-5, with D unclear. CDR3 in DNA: TGTGCCATCAGTGAGTCGTTAGGACCCCAAGAGACCCAGTACTTC. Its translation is CAISESLGPQETQYF.